This entry lists 18 T cell receptor beta chains sequenced from one sample in a study of tumor and adjacent non-tumor tissue in lung cancer. The template was RNA from unsorted bulk tissue. A modified ARM-PCR protocol with three rounds of nested PCR amplified TCRbeta. TCRdb passed the multiplex PCR reads through MiXCR, listing each CDR3 protein once. The sample records approximately 75,000 distinct CDR3 sequences, 77% being singletons. Sequenced input: lung tumor tissue. Source of these receptors: a woman aged 45-65 years with non-small cell lung cancer.

In the case of this clonotype: The conserved final phenylalanine or tryptophan is absent from the CDR3, which likely points to a read error. The chain employs TRBV13 and TRBJ2-3, with 9 bases identical to TRBD2. The CDR3 covers 17 residues. Germline CDR1 is PRHDT and CDR2 is FYEKMQ (reference sequence). CDR3 sequence reads: CASSLAVGLALPDTQYS. In DNA, the CDR3 is TGTGCCAGCAGCCTTGCAGTGGGACTAGCTCTGCCAGATACTCAGTATTCT.

Only a few counts were recorded for this clonotype. A much larger clone differs by one base, so this may be a read error. J is TRBJ2-3 and V is TRBV6-1; 11 bases align to TRBD2. Germline lookup yields CDR1 MNHNS and CDR2 SASEGT. Germline trimming cut 7 bases from V and 3 bases from J; bases unmatched to any gene: 6. The CDR3 has 15 residues. The DNA for the CDR3 is TGTGCCAGCACAGAGCCTAGCGGGAGGACAGATACGCAGTATTTT. Its translation is CASTEPSGRTDTQYF.

To note about this clonotype: An end of the junction differs from the germline gene, which may be a read error. J is TRBJ2-7 and V is TRBV12-3 or TRBV12-4; 8 bases are shared with TRBD1. The CDR3 totals 15 residues. CDR3: CVSSLIGQGESEQYF. The CDR3 nucleotides read TGTGTCAGCAGTTTAATTGGACAGGGCGAGTCCGAGCAGTACTTC.

Note on this clonotype: This sequence may be a read error, since a much larger clone differs from it by one base. The genes are TRBV20-1 and TRBJ2-7; 8 nucleotides align to TRBD2. CDR3 length equals 15 residues. The germline V gene encodes CDR1 DFQATT and CDR2 SNEGSKA (reference sequence). CDR3 sequence reads: CNASSPAGGSYEQYF. The CDR3 DNA is TGCAATGCTAGCTCCCCGGCGGGAGGCTCCTACGAGCAGTACTTC.

This clonotype was picked up many times. The rearrangement links TRBV6-5 to TRBJ1-2; D is perhaps TRBD1 (5 bases). The CDR3 has 15 amino acids. Per the germline V gene, CDR1 is MNHEY and CDR2 is SVGAGI. V lost 2 bases and J lost 1, with 11 bases in between. CDR3 nucleotide sequence: TGTGCCAGCAGTTACGCGGCGACAGTTAACTATGGCTACACCTTC. Translation gives CASSYAATVNYGYTF.

In the case of this clonotype: One end of the junction does not line up with germline, which may come from a read error. The chain recombines TRBV4-1 with TRBJ2-3; D could derive from TRBD1 or TRBD2 (5 bases each). The CDR3 has 14 amino acids. Germline V lookup: CDR1 MGHRA, CDR2 YSYEKL. CDR3 in amino acids: CASSLVIGTDKQYF. The CDR3 DNA reads TGTGCCAGCAGCCTCGTGATAGGGACCGATAAGCAGTATTTT.

As regards this clonotype: An end of the junction differs from the germline gene, which may be a read error. V is TRBV4-1 and J is TRBJ2-6; TRBD1 matches 9 bases. Per germline, CDR1 MGHRA and CDR2 YSYEKL. The CDR3 is 19 amino acids. CDR3 sequence (DNA): TGCGCAAGCAGCCAAGATTGGTGGACAGGGGACTCTGGTGCCAACGTCCTGACTTTC. This codes for CASSQDWWTGDSGANVLTF.

This chain's CDR3 is CASSLLLDYNEQFF. CDR3 DNA: TGTGCCAGCAGTTTACTCCTGGATTACAATGAGCAGTTCTTC. The chain joins TRBV28 to TRBJ2-1, with D unclear. The CDR3 runs to 14 residues. Looked up from germline, CDR1 is MDHEN and CDR2 is SYDVKM. Trimming took off 2 bases at V and 4 bases at J, with 9 bases between the two ends.

There are a few counts of this clonotype. Its ends do not fully match the called genes, so a read error is possible. V usage is TRBV20-1 and J usage is TRBJ2-5, with 11 bases identical to TRBD2. Germline CDR1 DFQATT, CDR2 SNEGSKA (reference sequence). The CDR3 has 16 amino acids. CDR3 loop: CSALPLTSGTQETQHF. The CDR3 DNA follows: TGCAGTGCTCTACCCCTGACTAGCGGGACCCAAGAGACCCAGCACTTC.

Of note for this clonotype: A much more abundant neighbour one base away suggests this may be a read error. The CDR3 does not close with the conserved phenylalanine or tryptophan, likely indicating a read error. The chain links TRBV20-1 to TRBJ2-5; possible D gene TRBD2, 5 bases. The CDR3 is made up of 14 amino acids. V lost 3 bases and J lost 4, with 15 bases in between. In germline, CDR1 is DFQATT, CDR2 SNEGSKA (reference sequence). The CDR3: CSARWWRVAETQYS. DNA for the CDR3: TGCAGTGCTAGGTGGTGGCGGGTAGCAGAGACCCAGTACTCC.

To note about this clonotype: The CDR3 does not close with the conserved phenylalanine or tryptophan, likely indicating a read error. This chain uses TRBV5-1 with TRBJ2-1, with D possibly being TRBD2 (6 bases). The germline V gene encodes CDR1 SGHRS and CDR2 YFSETQ. The CDR3 is 15 residues long. The CDR3 here is CVSSSLAPQHNEQFL. In DNA, the CDR3 is TGCGTCAGCAGCAGTCTAGCGCCGCAGCACAATGAGCAGTTCTTA.

The table lists this clonotype with a count of one. Since the CDR3 does not end with the conserved phenylalanine or tryptophan, this likely comes from a read error. The chain joins TRBV11-2 to TRBJ2-1; D could derive from TRBD1 or TRBD2 (5 bases each). V lost 3 bases and J lost 3, with 15 bases in between. Germline V CDR1 and CDR2: SGHAT, FQNNGV. The CDR3 is 16 residues long. The CDR3 sequence: CASSLGRFFSYNEQFL. CDR3 bases: TGTGCCAGCAGCTTGGGACGGTTTTTCAGCTACAATGAGCAGTTCTTA.

To note about this clonotype: A much larger clonotype is one base distant, so this may be a read error. This sequence joins TRBV5-1 and TRBJ1-5; D is unclear. The CDR3 totals 13 residues. Germline loops: CDR1 SGHRS, CDR2 YFSETQ. CDR3 in amino acids: CACSELPNQPQHF. CDR3 in DNA: TGCGCCTGCAGCGAACTTCCAAATCAGCCCCAGCATTTT. The full variable domain, in which reference TRBV5-1 and TRBJ1-5 provide the parts outside the CDR3, is KAGVTQTPRYLIKTRGQQVTLSCSPISGHRSVSWYQQTPGQGLQFLFEYFSETQRNKGNFPGRFSGRQFSNSRSEMNVSTLELGDSALYLCACSELPNQPQHFGDGTRLSIL.

As for this clonotype: Compared with germline, one end of the junction differs, possibly owing to a read error. V is TRBV24-1 and J is TRBJ2-1; D might be TRBD2 (5 bases). The CDR3 contains 15 residues. The germline gives CDR1 KGHDR, CDR2 SFDVKD. DNA for the CDR3: TGTACCACCAGTGGTTGGCTAGCAGGAGGAAATGATCAGTTCTTC. Residues: CTTSGWLAGGNDQFF.

In this sample, this clonotype turned up many times. The V and J genes are TRBV7-9 and TRBJ2-7, with 7 bases fitting TRBD1. The germline V gene encodes CDR1 SEHNR and CDR2 FQNEAQ (reference sequence). Trimming cost V 2 bases and J 4 bases; bases outside gene matches: 2. The length of the CDR3 is 13 residues. CDR3 in DNA: TGTGCCAGCAGCTTACCGGGACAGTACGAGCAGTACTTC. Residues: CASSLPGQYEQYF.

CDR3 sequence: CASRDGTMAISYNEQFF. The CDR3 DNA sequence: TGTGCCAGCAGGGACGGGACGATGGCAATCTCCTACAATGAGCAGTTCTTC. The V gene is TRBV2, the J gene TRBJ2-1; either TRBD1 or TRBD2 may fit D (5 bases each). The CDR3 sequence is 17 residues long. From germline, CDR1 is SNHLY and CDR2 FYNNEI. The V end lost 6 bases, the J end lost 0 bases, and 18 bases lay between the germline ends.

A word on this clonotype: Its ends do not fully match the called genes, so a read error is possible. The V gene is TRBV11-3, the J gene TRBJ1-1; the match to TRBD1 covers 8 bases. CDR1 and CDR2 from the germline V gene are SGHNT and YENEEA. This CDR3 spans 14 amino acids. The CDR3 region is CASSPDRGNTEALF. In DNA form, the CDR3 reads TGTGCCAGCAGTCCCGACAGGGGAAACACAGAAGCTCTCTTT.

This clonotype occurred a few times. A read error is likely, as this CDR3 ends without the conserved phenylalanine or tryptophan. The J gene is TRBJ2-5, the V gene TRBV6-5; 12 bases match TRBD2. Germline V gene lookup returns CDR1 MNHEY and CDR2 SVGAGI. The CDR3 extends over 14 amino acids. The CDR3 DNA reads as TGTGTCAGCAGACTAGCGGGAGAAGTGGAGACCCAGTACTCC. Its translation: CVSRLAGEVETQYS.